This entry lists 8 T cell receptor beta chains sequenced from one sample in a study of T cells in severe cutaneous drug reactions. TCR subtype-specific primers in iRepertoire multiplex PCR prepared libraries for bulk and single-cell sequencing. TCRdb re-called the multiplex PCR reads and gives one entry per CDR3 protein, without DNA. The sample data list roughly 2,200 distinct CDR3 sequences. Sequenced patients had Stevens-Johnson syndrome or toxic epidermal necrolysis caused by carbamazepine. The sample taken for sequencing was PBMCs. The receptors here all came from a human donor with Stevens-Johnson syndrome, a severe cutaneous drug reaction.

This clonotype is called large based on its frequency. The chain couples TRBV25-1 to TRBJ2-7. Germline assignment: CDR1 MGHDK and CDR2 SYGVNS. The CDR3 runs 11 residues. CDR3: CASSEDYEQYF.

This clonotype is labeled medium-sized based on frequency. The chain couples TRBV5-1 to TRBJ2-7; TCRdb's D gene call, TRBD1, goes unchecked for lack of DNA. The length of the CDR3 is 15 residues. Germline-derived CDR1 and CDR2 are SGHRS and YFSETQ. CDR3 in amino acids: CASSLVAGQEYEQYF.

Its frequency marks this clonotype as medium-sized. This chain uses TRBV24-1 with TRBJ2-1; TCRdb proposes TRBD2, but this gene call is untestable without DNA. The CDR3 has 16 residues. CDR1 KGHDR and CDR2 SFDVKD come from the germline V gene. The CDR3 here is CATSDLSRGGYNEQFF.

Considering frequency, this clonotype is medium-sized. The V and J genes are TRBV11-3 and TRBJ1-1; the D gene TCRdb calls, TRBD1, cannot be checked with no DNA. The CDR3 loop spans 15 amino acids. The germline V gene has CDR1 SGHNT and CDR2 YENEEA. The CDR3 spells CASSARGERGTEAFF.

This clonotype registers medium-sized by frequency. This rearrangement joins TRBV7-9 to TRBJ2-1; with no DNA, the TCRdb D assignment of TRBD2 cannot be verified. The CDR3 spans 15 residues. Germline V gives CDR1 SEHNR, CDR2 FQNEAQ (reference sequence). CDR3 sequence reads: CASTRVVAGGYEQFF.

V is TRBV24-1 and J is TRBJ2-3; TCRdb's assignment of TRBD1 cannot be checked, as there is no DNA. The CDR3 is 15 amino acids. Germline CDR1 reads KGHDR; CDR2 reads SFDVKD. The CDR3 is CATSDLDSSTDTQYF.

This clonotype is medium-sized by frequency. The gene calls are TRBV7-9 and TRBJ2-1; TCRdb's D gene call, TRBD1, goes unchecked for lack of DNA. In germline, CDR1 is SEHNR, CDR2 FQNEAQ (reference sequence). The CDR3 sequence is 16 residues long. The CDR3 sequence is CASSPPGGSSYNEQFF.

The rearrangement joins TRBV20-1 to TRBJ2-7; the TCRdb D gene call, TRBD1, has no DNA to confirm it. The CDR3 contains 12 residues. The germline CDR1 and CDR2 sequences are DFQATT and SNEGSKA (reference sequence). The CDR3 sequence: CSAPVRAYEQYF.